The 17 T cell receptor beta chains below come from one sample, sequenced in a study of T cell responses to AZD1222 COVID-19 vaccine. Some clones are missing from TCRdb's copy, which holds only in-frame ones; the method was immunoSEQ multiplex PCR. The profile shows about 120,000 clones, 75% to 90% of them singletons. The input for sequencing was peripheral blood, taken 28 days after the second AZD1222 dose. These receptors came from an adult who received the AZD1222 COVID-19 vaccine.

The count of this clone is one. The CDR3 DNA reads TGCAGCGTTGAAGTAGGGGGGGCAATCTATGGCTACACCTTC. Translated: CSVEVGGAIYGYTF. The chain combines TRBV29-1 with TRBJ1-2, with a tentative D call TRBD1 (6 bases). V lost 1 base and J lost 4, with 13 bases in between. The CDR3 is made up of 14 amino acids. The germline CDR1 and CDR2 sequences are SQVTM and ANQGSEA.

J is TRBJ1-3 and V is TRBV2; a weak D match, TRBD1 (6 bases). V was trimmed by 5 bases and J by 0 bases, leaving 11 bases between them. Germline CDR1 reads SNHLY; CDR2 reads FYNNEI. The CDR3 is made up of 15 amino acids. DNA of the CDR3: TGTGCCAGCAGTCTAGGACAGCCCTCTGGAAACACCATATATTTT. Translating gives CASSLGQPSGNTIYF.

V is TRBV5-1 and J is TRBJ2-7; 7 nucleotides agree with TRBD2. Germline V lookup: CDR1 SGHRS, CDR2 YFSETQ. This CDR3 is 15 amino acids long. The J segment lost 0 bases and the V segment lost 1 base, leaving 4 bases of the junction unmatched. The DNA for the CDR3 is TGCGCCAGCAGCTTGTCTCCGGGAGGCTCCTACGAGCAGTACTTC. As protein: CASSLSPGGSYEQYF.

The CDR3 loop is CVGTYGGTDTQYF. DNA of the CDR3: TGTGTCGGGACGTATGGGGGCACAGATACGCAGTATTTT. The gene calls are TRBV12-3 or TRBV12-4 and TRBJ2-3, with D possibly called TRBD1 or TRBD2 (5 bases each). This CDR3 has 13 residues.

The chain employs TRBV6-5 and TRBJ2-3, with a tentative D call TRBD2 (7 bases). Trimming removed 6 bases at V and 3 bases at J, with 16 bases between. Germline V CDR1 and CDR2: MNHEY, SVGAGI. This CDR3 is built from 15 residues. The CDR3 DNA reads as TGTGCCAGCAGGGCGAACAAGGGGGGGACAGATACGCAGTATTTT. Protein product: CASRANKGGTDTQYF.

The V gene is TRBV30, the J gene TRBJ2-7, with D possibly called TRBD1 or TRBD2 (5 bases each). V lost 1 base, J lost 6 bases, and 7 bases lay in between. CDR1 and CDR2 (germline): GTSNPN, SVGIG (reference sequence). There are 11 residues in the CDR3. CDR3 region: CAWSAGTEQYF. Written as DNA, the CDR3 is TGTGCCTGGAGTGCGGGGACCGAGCAGTACTTC.

The CDR3 nucleotides read TGTGCCAGCAGTGTTCCTCCGGTCAACACCGGGGAGCTGTTTTTT. Its translation: CASSVPPVNTGELFF. This sequence joins TRBV6-2 or TRBV6-3 and TRBJ2-2; no clear D. With 5 bases removed from V and 2 bases from J, the gap between germline ends came to 12 bases. Germline V gene data show CDR1 as MNHEY and CDR2 as SVGEGT. The CDR3 is made up of 15 amino acids.

The gene calls are TRBV19 and TRBJ1-1; 8 bases are a match to TRBD1. V was pared by 5 bases and J by 0 bases, with 8 bases of the junction left unmatched. This CDR3 is built from 16 residues. The germline gives CDR1 LNHDA, CDR2 SQIVND (reference sequence). This chain's CDR3 is CASSLQGAPMNTEAFF. The CDR3 nucleotides are TGTGCCAGTAGTTTGCAGGGGGCACCAATGAACACTGAAGCTTTCTTT. Full variable domain (remainder filled in from reference TRBV19 and TRBJ1-1): DGGITQSPKYLFRKEGQNVTLSCEQNLNHDAMYWYRQDPGQGLRLIYYSQIVNDFQKGDIAEGYSVSREKKESFPLTVTSAQKNPTAFYLCASSLQGAPMNTEAFFGQGTRLTVV.

This clone was found once. The V call is TRBV5-4, the J call TRBJ2-7; D uncertain. Trimming took 0 bases from V and 0 from J, leaving 10 bases between them. CDR3 length: 15 amino acids. The germline gives CDR1 SGHNT, CDR2 YYREEE (reference sequence). The CDR3 loop is CASSLDKASSYEQYF. The CDR3 nucleotides read TGTGCCAGCAGCTTGGATAAGGCCAGCTCCTACGAGCAGTACTTC.

This clone was counted a few times. This chain connects TRBV12-3 or TRBV12-4 to TRBJ1-2; D possibly corresponds to TRBD1 (6 bases). The germline V and J ends were trimmed by 7 bases and 3 bases, with 9 bases remaining between them. The CDR3 totals 12 residues. The DNA for the CDR3 is TGTGCCAGCAAGGGGGATCACTATGGCTACACCTTC. This encodes CASKGDHYGYTF.

This chain joins TRBV5-1 and TRBJ2-2, with TRBD1 matching over 8 bases. V shed 6 bases and J 10 bases; nucleotides not matched to a gene: 14. Germline assignment: CDR1 SGHRS and CDR2 YFSETQ. CDR3 length: 15 residues. The CDR3 bases are TGCGCCAGCATGTTGCGACCGGGACAGGAACAGGAGCTGTTTTTT. Its protein is CASMLRPGQEQELFF.

V gene TRBV11-3 combines with J gene TRBJ2-7; 8 nucleotides match TRBD1. V trimming: 1 base; J trimming: 1 base; junction bases outside the gene matches: 9. CDR1 and CDR2 (germline): SGHNT, YENEEA. CDR3 size: 17 residues. CDR3 region: CASSLGGWDRSSYEQYF. In DNA, the CDR3 is TGTGCCAGCAGCTTAGGGGGGTGGGACAGGTCGTCCTACGAGCAGTACTTC.

The chain employs TRBV7-8 and TRBJ1-5, with TRBD1 matching 11 bases. The CDR3 contains 16 residues. Trimming removed 1 base from V and 6 bases from J; junction bases left unmatched: 5. CDR1 is SGHVS and CDR2 is FQNEAQ in the germline V gene. Here the CDR3 DNA reads TGTGCCAGCAGCTTAGATGGGACAGGGGGGAGTCAGCCCCAGCATTTT. Amino acid sequence: CASSLDGTGGSQPQHF. The full variable domain, its missing parts supplied by reference TRBV7-8 and TRBJ1-5, is GAGVSQSPRYKVAKRGQDVALRCDPISGHVSLFWYQQALGQGPEFLTYFQNEAQLDKSGLPSDRFFAERPEGSVSTLKIQRTQQEDSAVYLCASSLDGTGGSQPQHFGDGTRLSIL.

The genes are TRBV28 and TRBJ1-1, with D possibly TRBD1 on 5 matching bases. Germline CDR1 MDHEN, CDR2 SYDVKM. V dropped 2 bases and J dropped 1 base, with 11 bases sitting between them. The length of the CDR3 is 15 residues. The CDR3 DNA reads as TGTGCCAGCAGTTTAGGGGGAGCAAAGAACACTGAAGCTTTCTTT. This encodes CASSLGGAKNTEAFF.

The chain joins TRBV7-9 to TRBJ2-7; D uncertain. The CDR3 runs to 14 residues. CDR1 and CDR2 (germline): SEHNR, FQNEAQ (reference sequence). V lost 4 bases to trimming and J lost 4 bases, with 14 bases between them. The CDR3, as DNA: TGTGCCAGCAGCTCACGGCTTGGCGGATACGAGCAGTACTTC. It yields the protein CASSSRLGGYEQYF.

This clone was recorded only once. This chain's CDR3 is CASSLQGATSYGYTF. In DNA, the CDR3 is TGTGCCAGCAGCCTACAGGGGGCCACCTCCTATGGCTACACCTTC. The rearrangement links TRBV2 to TRBJ1-2; 9 bases match TRBD1. This CDR3 region has 15 residues. The V gene end was trimmed by 6 bases and the J gene end by 4 bases; junction bases not matched to a gene: 9. Germline V gene sequence: CDR1 SNHLY, CDR2 FYNNEI.

The V gene is TRBV27, the J gene TRBJ1-4; no clear D gene. V lost 0 bases to trimming and J lost 4 bases, with 9 bases between them. CDR1 and CDR2 from the germline V gene are MNHEY and SMNVEV (reference sequence). This CDR3 has 15 amino acids. The CDR3 region has the DNA TGTGCCAGCAGTTTATCTGGTCGGGGTAATGAAAAACTGTTTTTT. This codes for CASSLSGRGNEKLFF. Full variable domain (missing parts from reference TRBV27 and TRBJ1-4): EAQVTQNPRYLITVTGKKLTVTCSQNMNHEYMSWYRQDPGLGLRQIYYSMNVEVTDKGDVPEGYKVSRKEKRNFPLILESPSPNQTSLYFCASSLSGRGNEKLFFGSGTQLSVL.